A selection of T cell receptor beta chains follows, all from one sample in a study of blood T cell repertoires in COVID-19. Repertoires were generated with immunoSEQ multiplex PCR, while TCRdb's copy carries only in-frame clones and drops some. Of over 200,000 clones listed, over 75% were seen once; the top ten hold 4% to 5.5%. The sequenced material came from peripheral blood. Receptors originate from a human donor in a cohort sampled during active COVID-19. CDR3s include the opening cysteine and the closing phenylalanine or tryptophan. D genes are given only for firm matches. Clone size is not always given. Where it is, it says once, few, many or a class for expanded clones.

J: TRBJ2-7; V: TRBV28; size: few; D: -; DNA: TGTGCCAGCAGTCATGGACTCCTCTACGAGCAGTACTTC; CDR3: CASSHGLLYEQYF
J: TRBJ2-2; V: TRBV2; size: few; D: -; DNA: TGTGCCAGCAGTGAGGCCTCGAACACCGGGGAGCTGTTTTTT; CDR3: CASSEASNTGELFF
J: TRBJ2-7; V: TRBV4-1; size: -; D: -; DNA: TGCGCCAGCAGCCACACCGGCGGCTCCAGCTACGAGCAGTACTTC; CDR3: CASSHTGGSSYEQYF
J: TRBJ2-5; V: TRBV20-1; size: -; D: TRBD2; DNA: TGCAGTGCTAGTACTAGCGGGACCGTTGCGTACTTC; CDR3: CSASTSGTVAYF
J: TRBJ2-7; V: TRBV5-1; size: -; D: TRBD2; DNA: TGCGCCAGCAGCGCTGGACTAGCGGACCCCTCCTACGAGCAGTACTTC; CDR3: CASSAGLADPSYEQYF
J: TRBJ1-2; V: TRBV18; size: -; D: TRBD1; DNA: TGTGCCAGCTCACCAGACAGGGGATTCGGCTACACCTTC; CDR3: CASSPDRGFGYTF
J: TRBJ1-2; V: TRBV19; size: -; D: -; DNA: TGTGCCAGCCTCGGAAGGGGTAATTATGGCTACACCTTC; CDR3: CASLGRGNYGYTF
J: TRBJ2-7; V: TRBV7-8; size: -; D: -; DNA: TGTGCCAGCAGCTTACTTGAGGGCGACGAGCAGTACTTC; CDR3: CASSLLEGDEQYF
J: TRBJ2-3; V: TRBV6-5; size: -; D: TRBD2; DNA: TGTGCCAGCAGGCTAGCGGAGAACACAGATACGCAGTATTTT; CDR3: CASRLAENTDTQYF
J: TRBJ1-1; V: TRBV28; size: -; D: TRBD1; DNA: TGTGCCAGCAGTTTATCCTATCGACAGGGGGTTTTTTTACACACTGAAGCTTTCTTT; CDR3: CASSLSYRQGVFLHTEAFF
J: TRBJ2-1; V: TRBV28; size: -; D: TRBD2; DNA: TGTGCCAGCAGTTTAAACGGGAGGGCCGATGAGCAGTTCTTC; CDR3: CASSLNGRADEQFF
J: TRBJ2-7; V: TRBV11-1; size: -; D: -; DNA: TGTGCCAGCAGCTACGGGGGCTACGAGCAGTACTTC; CDR3: CASSYGGYEQYF
J: TRBJ1-5; V: TRBV24-1; size: -; D: -; DNA: TGTGCCACCAGTGACCACCGGAGGGCAGATAATCAGCCCCAGCATTTT; CDR3: CATSDHRRADNQPQHF
J: TRBJ2-3; V: TRBV27; size: few; D: -; DNA: TGTGCCAGCAGTTATAGGGACTCACTCACAGATACGCAGTATTTT; CDR3: CASSYRDSLTDTQYF
J: TRBJ2-2; V: TRBV21-1; size: -; D: -; DNA: TGTGCCAGCAGCAAAGTTCCGCGGGAGGTAAACACCGGGGAGCTGTTTTTT; CDR3: CASSKVPREVNTGELFF
J: TRBJ1-2; V: TRBV19; size: few; D: TRBD1; DNA: TGTGCCAGTAGTACGGACAGGGCTGGTGGCTACACCTTC; CDR3: CASSTDRAGGYTF
J: TRBJ2-5; V: TRBV28; size: -; D: -; DNA: TGTGCCAGCAGTTTATATGGGGGCCAAATAGAGACCCAGTACTTC; CDR3: CASSLYGGQIETQYF
J: TRBJ1-6; V: TRBV4-2; size: -; D: TRBD1; DNA: TGTGCCAGCAGCCAAGAAGGGACAGGGTGGGGTTCACCCCTCCACTTT; CDR3: CASSQEGTGWGSPLHF
J: TRBJ2-1; V: TRBV27; size: -; D: -; DNA: TGTGCCAGCAGTTTCCGGGTCGGAAATGAGCAGTTCTTC; CDR3: CASSFRVGNEQFF
J: TRBJ2-7; V: TRBV19; size: -; D: -; DNA: TGTGCCAGTAGTGCCAGGGGAGGGTACGAGCAGTACTTC; CDR3: CASSARGGYEQYF
J: TRBJ1-5; V: TRBV7-9; size: few; D: -; DNA: TGTGCCAGCAGCCCTATCTCTACAGGGAATAGTCAGCCCCAGCATTTT; CDR3: CASSPISTGNSQPQHF
J: TRBJ1-1; V: TRBV7-8; size: -; D: -; DNA: TGTGCCAGCAGCTTAGGTGGGGGGGAGACTGAAGCTTTCTTT; CDR3: CASSLGGGETEAFF